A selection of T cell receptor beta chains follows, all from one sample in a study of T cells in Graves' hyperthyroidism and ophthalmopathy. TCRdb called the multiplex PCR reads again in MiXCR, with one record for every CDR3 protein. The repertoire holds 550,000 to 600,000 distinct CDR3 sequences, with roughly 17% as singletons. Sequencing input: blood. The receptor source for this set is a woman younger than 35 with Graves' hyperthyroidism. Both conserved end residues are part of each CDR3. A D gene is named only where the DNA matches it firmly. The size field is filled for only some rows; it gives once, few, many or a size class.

CASSPTDRAQETQYF TGTGCCAGCAGCCCAACAGACAGGGCACAAGAGACCCAGTACTTC TRBJ2-5 TRBV7-9 many TRBD1
CASSPPGPSNQPQHF TGTGCCAGCTCACCTCCCGGCCCTAGCAATCAGCCCCAGCATTTT TRBJ1-5 TRBV18 many -
CSATTNYEQYF TGCAGTGCAACGACAAATTACGAGCAGTACTTC TRBJ2-7 TRBV20-1 few -
CASRSPGRISYNEQFF TGTGCCAGCAGGAGCCCGGGACGGATTTCCTACAATGAGCAGTTCTTC TRBJ2-1 TRBV6-1 few -
CSASETDPYEQYF TGCAGTGCTAGCGAGACAGACCCCTACGAGCAGTACTTC TRBJ2-7 TRBV20-1 many -
CASTSGGVGQPQHF TGTGCCAGCACCTCCGGAGGGGTGGGGCAGCCCCAGCATTTT TRBJ1-5 TRBV7-3 - -
CASSYLSVAGGNTGELFF TGTGCCAGCAGTTACCTATCGGTAGCGGGGGGGAACACCGGGGAGCTGTTTTTT TRBJ2-2 TRBV6-2/TRBV6-3 few TRBD2
CASSPRQRLYNEQFF TGTGCCAGCAGTCCAAGACAGAGGCTCTACAATGAGCAGTTCTTC TRBJ2-1 TRBV27 - -
CSARDRSGRAGVTDTQYF TGCAGTGCTAGAGACCGTAGCGGGAGGGCCGGCGTCACAGATACGCAGTATTTT TRBJ2-3 TRBV20-1 - TRBD2
CASSERQGIGQPQHF TGTGCCAGCAGCGAACGACAGGGTATCGGACAGCCCCAGCATTTT TRBJ1-5 TRBV2 many TRBD1
CASSPYRELDEKLFF TGTGCCAGCAGCCCCTATCGGGAGTTGGATGAAAAACTGTTTTTT TRBJ1-4 TRBV7-9 many -
CASSQLSEPQHF TGTGCCAGCAGCCAATTATCGGAGCCCCAGCATTTT TRBJ1-5 TRBV3-1 - -
CATSDSQGKGTEAFF TGTGCCACCAGTGATTCACAGGGGAAAGGGACTGAAGCTTTCTTT TRBJ1-1 TRBV24-1 many TRBD1
CASSDWWAGDHQPQHF TGTGCCAGCAGTGATTGGTGGGCTGGGGATCATCAGCCCCAGCATTTT TRBJ1-5 TRBV6-1 - -
CATSDFSMNYNEQFF TGTGCCACCAGTGATTTTTCGATGAACTACAATGAGCAGTTCTTC TRBJ2-1 TRBV24-1 - -
CASSVFGRNTGELFF TGTGCCAGCAGCGTCTTCGGACGGAACACCGGGGAGCTGTTTTTT TRBJ2-2 TRBV28 few -
CASSRASDRAIGYTF TGTGCCAGCAGCCGAGCCTCGGACAGGGCCATCGGCTACACCTTC TRBJ1-2 TRBV11-2 many TRBD1
CASSLGGTPLHF TGTGCCAGCAGCTTAGGAGGTACACCCCTCCACTTT TRBJ1-6 TRBV11-3 few -
CSVRRDLGNSPLHF TGCAGTGTTAGAAGGGATCTCGGAAATTCACCCCTCCACTTT TRBJ1-6 TRBV20-1 few -
CASSTGQSYEQYF TGTGCCAGCAGCACGGGACAGAGCTACGAGCAGTACTTC TRBJ2-7 TRBV7-2 many TRBD1
CASSPSLGANTEAFF TGTGCCAGCAGTCCATCTCTAGGCGCTAACACTGAAGCTTTCTTT TRBJ1-1 TRBV12-3/TRBV12-4 many -